Sequencing of this T cell receptor beta chain was carried out in a study of post-analysis software for immune sequencing data. Study as a whole: Some patients lacked subtype; others had relapsing-remitting, secondary progressive or progressive-relapsing disease.

About this clonotype: Antigen specificity is unknown.

Study-level findings and limits: Comparison of patients with controls showed about 5 TRBV segments more frequent in patients, TRBV5-6, TRBV5-1 and TRBV20-1 among them.

cDNA libraries for TCR beta contained unique molecular identifiers. Using its own MiXCR run on the PCR reads, TCRdb lists one record per CDR3 protein. The repertoire holds 820,000 or so distinct CDR3 sequences, approximately 50% seen once, with 4.6% in the top ten. Germline V gives CDR1 SGDLS, CDR2 YYNGEE. CDR3 size: 16 residues. Trimming took 0 bases from V and 1 from J, leaving 12 bases between them. V gene TRBV9 combines with J gene TRBJ2-3, with a weak D call TRBD2 (6 bases). The sequence was obtained from a girl aged 10 to 17 with multiple sclerosis. Sequencing input: blood. CDR3 nucleotide sequence: TGTGCCAGCAGCGTAGATGGGGGGACCGGCACAGATACGCAGTATTTT. Its protein product is CASSVDGGTGTDTQYF.